The present T cell receptor beta chain was sequenced within a study of identical twins (dated by TCRdb to 2016 to 2017). Background for the entire study: To test whether fetal clonotypes persist, this study deep-sequenced TCR alpha and beta repertoires from monozygotic twins, from unrelated adults of various ages, and from cord blood. To rule out contamination, replicate twin experiments were performed at different times with different library preparation protocols.

From the germline V gene, CDR1 is SNHLY and CDR2 is FYNNEI. The CDR3 measures 12 amino acids from cysteine to phenylalanine. Just the 36-base CDR3 DNA is kept, in frame starting at base 1. The junction carries 7 bases between V and J, which are trimmed by 7 bases and 1 base respectively. The investigation overall reported the following: The excess sharing between twins in beta out-of-frame sequences was weaker because fewer shared sequences reduced the signal-to-noise ratio. Abundant cord blood beta clonotypes carried fewer insertions; young adult naive repertoires showed a weaker similar trend, while memory repertoires showed none. In monozygotic twins, recombination models systematically underestimated out-of-frame TCR alpha sharing, but the models matched the sharing seen between unrelated individuals. Conclusions relied on cross-sectional statistical analysis, since the same donors could not be followed over many years. Compared with coincidental sharing between unrelated individuals, out-of-frame TCR alpha sequences shared between twins had an excess of sequences with low generation probability. Zero-insertion analyses could be partly confounded by invariant T cells such as MAIT and iNKT, although diverse VJ usage argued against such confounding for most clonotypes.

Every donor was a healthy Caucasian. Three pairs of female monozygotic twins, all aged roughly 18 to 30 years, made up the twin cohort. Peripheral blood mononuclear cells were used as the source from which RNA for TCR libraries was isolated. Worth noting for this clonotype: Its binding antigen is unknown. No base quality values were provided; no much bigger clone lies one nucleotide off.

The library was made by 5' RACE. The sequencer was an Illumina HiSeq 2000. A universal primer binding site was introduced by template switching, and a unique molecular identifier was present in the final cDNA, enabling accurate counting of TCR cDNA molecules. First-strand cDNA for TCR alpha and beta chains was synthesized from specific primers in the conserved constant-segment region. To control for contamination, every cDNA library was double barcoded, receiving both a SMART-Mk sample barcode and Illumina barcodes. TruSeq adapter sequences along with Illumina sample barcodes were introduced in two successive PCR steps. The Illumina HiSeq platform was used with custom primers to sequence TCR alpha and beta cDNA libraries. Regarding the original processing steps: Unique molecular identifiers were extracted from raw reads with MiGEC, and CDR3 positions were determined with MiXCR. Recombination models were inferred per individual with the repgenHMM and IGoR tools using an EM algorithm. Shared clonotypes were analyzed with the tcR package in R, and sharing was normalized by the product of cloneset sizes. To study raw recombination without the effects of thymic and clonal selection, out-of-frame nonproductive sequences were analyzed. Using fastp trimming at Q25 and MiXCR clonotype assembly, TCRdb reanalyzed the public sequencing data and kept in-frame beta chains. Identical CDR3 protein sequences are pooled into one entry, listed with their most common genes and DNA. V and J calls and clone size were set by TCRdb, not the authors. The sample yields some 730,000 distinct CDR3 sequences; 18% were counted once. Over 10% of the sample goes to the ten largest clones.

The data were also submitted as part of a second study, on T cells expressing NK-cell markers. As that second paper reports: Three sorted T-cell subsets (CD3+CD56+NKG2C+, CD3+CD56+NKG2C- and CD3+CD56-NKG2C+) from seven to nine donors had their TCR beta-chain repertoires profiled. Of the eight sequenced donors, seven were found to be HCMV-seropositive and one was found to be HCMV-seronegative. To restrict sorting to alphabetaTCR-expressing T cells, an anti-gammadeltaTCR antibody was added in several experiments. In more than five donors, the dominant CD3+CD56+NKG2C+ clonotypes were found to rank among the top 10 CD8+ clonotypes and to make up roughly 1.0-7.5% of CD8+ T cells. Those dominant clonotypes were again the most abundant among CD3+CD56-NKG2C+ cells in several donors, at roughly 25-65%. Whether the expanded NKG2C-expressing T cell clones were specific for HCMV antigens remained unclear. The study sequenced eight donors, all healthy volunteers chosen at random: three men and five women. HCMV-specific IgG was detected in serum with a commercial ELISA kit to determine HCMV serostatus. For six donors, unsorted PBMC were also used to sequence bulk peripheral blood T-cell repertoires. MIGEC was used to demultiplex reads and group reads by UMI, and MiTCR was used to assemble and quantify clonotypes. To remove erroneous sequences, TCR cDNA sequences were retained only when supported by two or more reads. The tcR package was used for downstream repertoire analysis, and clonotypes were matched across fractions by CDR3 nucleotide sequence plus V segment. VDJmatch was used to annotate antigen specificity against VDJdb, with one amino acid substitution in CDR3 permitted.

The specimen was PBMCs. The chain uses TRBV2 and TRBJ1-1; no confident D gene assignment can be made. The TCR comes from a woman aged 18-29 years in good health. Here is the DNA: TGTGCCAGCAAAGGCGGGAACACTGAAGCTTTCTTT. The translation is CASKGGNTEAFF. With the rest looked up from the reference TRBV2 and TRBJ1-1 genes rather than sequenced, the full variable domain is EPEVTQTPSHQVTQMGQEVILRCVPISNHLYFYWYRQILGQKVEFLVSFYNNEISEKSEIFDDQFSVERPDGSNFTLKIRSTKLEDSAMYFCASKGGNTEAFFGQGTRLTVV.